Below, 8 T cell receptor beta chains from the same sample are listed, as sequenced in a study of T cells after yellow fever vaccination. TCRdb recomputed calls from the 5' RACE reads with MiXCR, one row per CDR3 protein. The sample lists about 130,000 distinct CDR3 sequences; more than 7.5% were seen once. The source material was CD8+ T cells sorted from PBMCs, sampled on the day of the yellow fever booster vaccination. These receptor sequences come from a man aged 18 to 35 who received the YFV17D yellow fever vaccine.

The chain combines TRBV20-1 with TRBJ2-1, with 13 bases lining up with TRBD2. There are 16 residues in the CDR3. With 6 bases clipped from V and 9 bases from J, the junction kept 14 bases outside the gene matches. Per the germline V gene, CDR1 is DFQATT and CDR2 is SNEGSKA (reference sequence). The chain's CDR3 is CSAINPGLAGNGEQFF. CDR3 nucleotides: TGCAGTGCCATCAACCCGGGACTAGCGGGGAATGGTGAGCAGTTCTTC.

This clonotype was seen more than once but under ten times. At one end the junction does not follow the germline gene, possibly because of a read error. The rearrangement joins TRBV12-3 or TRBV12-4 to TRBJ2-7; D is unresolved. This CDR3 comprises 13 residues. The CDR3 DNA reads as TGTGCCAGCAGTGTAGCTCTGGTTAACGAGCAGTACTTC. Encoded protein: CASSVALVNEQYF.

This clonotype was detected only a few times. The V call is TRBV4-1, the J call TRBJ2-1; D unresolved. Germline V gene sequence: CDR1 MGHRA, CDR2 YSYEKL. V gave up 1 base and J gave up 4 bases, with 11 bases separating them. The CDR3 has 15 amino acids. CDR3 protein: CASSQGGPGYNEQFF. In DNA form, the CDR3 reads TGCGCCAGCAGCCAAGGAGGTCCGGGTTACAATGAGCAGTTCTTC.

This clonotype was observed at least ten times. Written as DNA, the CDR3 is TGTGCCATCAGTGAGTACGCAGAGGCCAGAAGGACAGGGAGAAACACCGGGGAGCTGTTTTTT. It translates to CAISEYAEARRTGRNTGELFF. The chain joins TRBV10-3 to TRBJ2-2, with 8 bases lining up with TRBD1. Trimming took 1 base from V and 2 from J; bases not matched to a gene: 18. This CDR3 is 21 amino acids long. The V gene's germline CDR1 is ENHRY and CDR2 SYGVKD.

This clonotype was counted ten times or more. The V call is TRBV10-3, the J call TRBJ2-2; weak D call: TRBD1 (5 bases). Between the trimmed V and J ends, which lost 10 bases and 4 bases, there was a span of 13 bases. Germline V gene lookup returns CDR1 ENHRY and CDR2 SYGVKD. The CDR3 length is 13 residues. The CDR3: CATEDRATGELFF. CDR3 sequence (DNA): TGTGCCACGGAAGACAGAGCCACCGGGGAGCTGTTTTTT.

The sample holds a few counts of this clonotype. The chain recombines TRBV7-8 with TRBJ1-2; D gene unclear. This CDR3 is 17 amino acids long. CDR1 is SGHVS and CDR2 is FQNEAQ in the germline V gene. V was cut by 2 bases and J by 2 bases, with 18 bases left in between. The CDR3 DNA sequence: TGTGCCAGCAGCTTAAGTTCGGACTATGGGCCGAACTATGGCTACACCTTC. Encoded protein: CASSLSSDYGPNYGYTF.

There are a few counts of this clonotype. The V and J genes are TRBV24-1 and TRBJ2-6; no firm D call. CDR1 and CDR2 (germline): KGHDR, SFDVKD. Trimming shortened V by 4 bases and J by 0 bases, and 6 bases separated the two germline ends. The CDR3 contains 15 residues. CDR3 DNA: TGTGCCACCAGTGACGGCCTCTCTGGGGCCAACGTCCTGACTTTC. Translation gives CATSDGLSGANVLTF.

The CDR3 loop reads CASSLDAGANTGELFF. The CDR3 coding sequence is TGTGCCAGCAGCTTAGATGCGGGGGCGAACACCGGGGAGCTGTTTTTT. The chain joins TRBV7-8 to TRBJ2-2, with 7 positions matching TRBD2. The CDR3 is made up of 16 amino acids. V lost 1 base, J lost 0 bases, and 2 bases stayed unmatched. Per germline, CDR1 SGHVS and CDR2 FQNEAQ. Together with reference TRBV7-8 and TRBJ2-2, the CDR3 gives the full variable domain: GAGVSQSPRYKVAKRGQDVALRCDPISGHVSLFWYQQALGQGPEFLTYFQNEAQLDKSGLPSDRFFAERPEGSVSTLKIQRTQQEDSAVYLCASSLDAGANTGELFFGEGSRLTVL.